This T cell receptor beta chain was captured in a study of shared clonotypes between healthy human individuals. Study-level results: Sharing across four donors was highest in naive CD4 (around 5%) and lowest in memory CD8 (0.4%).

Naive CD8 cells lacked CD45RO, underwent positive selection for CCR7 and left out terminally differentiated effector memory CD45RA+ cells. In this sample, this clone turned up once. Antigen specificity is unknown. Authors' data handling: Junction-only sequences produced by ImmunoSEQ had no quality scores, so filtering differed. Data came from immunoSEQ multiplex PCR; TCRdb stores just in-frame clones and leaves some out. V and J calls and clone size come straight from that table; D and trimming were deduced from the DNA. The sample lists under 1 million clones, approximately 96% seen once, with over 0.2% in the top ten. The ends lost 4 bases at V and 1 base at J; junction bases unmatched: 5. CDR1 is SGHRS, CDR2 YFSETQ, per germline. The CDR3 runs to 16 residues.

This receptor was obtained from a young man in good health. Sequenced material: naive CD8+ T cells sorted from blood. The gene calls are TRBV5-1 and TRBJ2-7; 13 nucleotides match TRBD2. CDR3 loop: CASSGTSGIRSYEQYF. CDR3 nucleotides: TGCGCCAGCAGCGGGACTAGCGGGATACGGTCCTACGAGCAGTACTTC. Full variable domain (remainder filled in from reference TRBV5-1 and TRBJ2-7): KAGVTQTPRYLIKTRGQQVTLSCSPISGHRSVSWYQQTPGQGLQFLFEYFSETQRNKGNFPGRFSGRQFSNSRSEMNVSTLELGDSALYLCASSGTSGIRSYEQYFGPGTRLTVT.